This T cell receptor beta chain derives from a study of cytomegalovirus exposure and HLA in healthy donors. General study results and limits: Cytomegalovirus association was listed for approximately 160 TCR beta chains. Later on, analysis showed that most CMV-associated TCR beta chains appeared to be HLA-restricted. It was confirmed in vitro that three of the CMV-associated chains were specific for CMV antigens.

A word on this clone: Its antigen is undetermined.

Germline V gene sequence: CDR1 MNHEY, CDR2 SMNVEV (reference sequence). V gave up 2 bases and J gave up 1 base, with 8 bases separating them. This CDR3 has 15 residues. The PCR ran on 60 Vbeta and 13 Jbeta primers. Assay: immunoSEQ multiplex PCR; the TCRdb copy retains only in-frame clones and omits some. Counted here are 150,000 to 200,000 clones, about 88% occurring once; the ten biggest clones make up approximately 1.5%. This sequence was found in a woman aged 18-35 years in good health and CMV-seronegative. The sequencing input was PBMCs. The rearrangement links TRBV27 to TRBJ2-2; TRBD1 is a possible D gene (6 bases). CDR3 in amino acids: CASSLMTGNTGELFF. For the CDR3, the DNA is TGTGCCAGCAGTTTAATGACAGGGAACACCGGGGAGCTGTTTTTT.